This TCR beta chain emerged from a study of cytomegalovirus exposure and HLA in healthy donors. Study-wide background: Unique TCR beta sequences numbering over 100 million came from some 200 million T cells in an earlier analysis.

The PCR made use of 60 Vbeta and 13 Jbeta primers. Repertoires were generated with immunoSEQ multiplex PCR, while TCRdb's copy carries only in-frame clones and drops some. The table lists approximately 190,000 clones, 84% of them singletons. With respect to this clone: Its antigen is still unknown.

Study outcomes and limitations: Analysis was carried out at a later point, and it linked a missense DCLRE1C variant to TCR beta V- and J-gene trimming. Earlier analysis found most TCR beta V segments productive about 87% or about 30% of the time.

This sequence originates from a woman aged 45 to 65 in good health and CMV-seropositive. The sample was PBMCs.

The CDR3 protein is CASNSGTANEKLFF. The CDR3 DNA reads as TGTGCCAGCAACTCCGGGACAGCTAATGAAAAACTGTTTTTT. The chain links TRBV7-6 to TRBJ1-4; the match to TRBD1 covers 7 bases. Germline lookup yields CDR1 SGHVS and CDR2 FNYEAQ. The ends lost 7 bases at V and 3 bases at J; junction bases unmatched: 5. The length of the CDR3 is 14 residues.